These 11 T cell receptor beta chains came from one sample sequenced in a study of yellow fever vaccine responses in identical twins. TCRdb re-analysed the RT-PCR reads in MiXCR, keeping a single row per CDR3 protein. The sample holds about 1,300 distinct CDR3 sequences, around 6% seen once. Material: T cells from blood (PBMCs), unsorted or a sorted subset (not recorded which), obtained before or after yellow fever vaccination (not recorded which). The receptors were sampled from a woman aged 18-35 years who received the yellow fever vaccine.

The rearrangement joins TRBV12-3 or TRBV12-4 to TRBJ1-5, with a possible D match to TRBD1 (6 bases). The length of the CDR3 is 13 residues. The ends were cut back, 3 bases at V and 9 bases at J, with 12 bases in the middle. CDR3 in amino acids: CASSLAGDRPQHF. The CDR3 bases are TGTGCCAGCAGTTTGGCAGGGGATCGGCCCCAGCATTTT.

This clonotype is medium-sized. V gene TRBV3-1 combines with J gene TRBJ2-7; 10 bases map to TRBD1. V was clipped by 4 bases and J by 3 bases; unmatched bases: 3. The length of the CDR3 is 14 residues. In germline, CDR1 is LGHDT, CDR2 YNNKEL (reference sequence). CDR3 sequence (DNA): TGTGCCAGCAGCCTTGGACAGGGGGGCTACGAGCAGTACTTC. Residues: CASSLGQGGYEQYF.

This clonotype is large (0.1 to 1%) in the sample. The V gene is TRBV11-1, the J gene TRBJ2-1; tentative D call: TRBD2 (6 bases). V gave up 5 bases and J gave up 7 bases, with 18 bases separating them. Per the germline V gene, CDR1 is SGHAT and CDR2 is FQDESV (reference sequence). The CDR3 has 15 residues. In nucleotides, the CDR3 is TGTGCCAGCAGCCGACTAGAGCCCCTTAGGAATGAGCAGTTCTTC. This sequence encodes CASSRLEPLRNEQFF.

This clonotype was seen only a few times. The chain combines TRBV18 with TRBJ2-1; D assignment may be TRBD1 or TRBD2 (5 bases each). There are 14 residues in the CDR3. The germline V gene encodes CDR1 KGHSH and CDR2 LQKENI. Trimming cost V 2 bases and J 5 bases, with 10 bases left between them. The CDR3, as DNA: TGTGCCAGCTCACCAGAGGGGCAGGACAATGAGCAGTTCTTC. Translating it yields CASSPEGQDNEQFF.

The genes are TRBV5-1 and TRBJ2-7, with a weak D call TRBD2 (6 bases). CDR3 length equals 14 residues. The germline V gene has CDR1 SGHRS and CDR2 YFSETQ. The V and J ends lost 4 bases and 2 bases respectively, with 13 bases between them. CDR3 DNA: TGCGCCAGCAGCCCGGGGGTGTTAACCTACGAGCAGTACTTC. It specifies CASSPGVLTYEQYF.

Concerning this clonotype itself: A much larger clone is a single base away; this may be a read error. Here the CDR3 omits its conserved ending phenylalanine or tryptophan, so a read error is the likely source. This chain joins TRBV19 and TRBJ2-1; 8 bases agree with TRBD2. Germline CDR1 LNHDA, CDR2 SQIVND (reference sequence). V was pared by 3 bases and J by 3 bases, with 1 base of the junction left unmatched. This CDR3 is built from 14 residues. CDR3 in DNA: TGTGCCAGTAGTATCGGGAGGGGCTACAATGAGCAGTTCCTC. Protein: CASSIGRGYNEQFL.

V and J are TRBV19 and TRBJ2-7; the D call may be TRBD1 or TRBD2 (5 bases each). The V end was cut by 4 bases, the J end by 3 bases, with 13 bases between. The germline CDR1 and CDR2 sequences are LNHDA and SQIVND (reference sequence). The CDR3 has 14 residues. In nucleotides, the CDR3 is TGTGCCAGTAGTAGGGGGACCGACAGCTACGAGCAGTACTTC. This gives the protein CASSRGTDSYEQYF.

This chain links TRBV15 with TRBJ2-7, with D unresolved. The germline V gene has CDR1 LNHNV and CDR2 YYDKDF (reference sequence). CDR3 length equals 13 residues. Trimming removed 5 bases at V and 2 bases at J, with 10 bases between. CDR3 sequence (DNA): TGTGCCACCAGCGCTAGTGGGGCCTACGAGCAGTACTTC. It encodes CATSASGAYEQYF.

The V and J genes are TRBV7-9 and TRBJ1-2; TRBD1 matches 8 bases. J was trimmed by 4 bases and V by 5 bases; bases with no gene match: 6. Germline V gene lookup returns CDR1 SEHNR and CDR2 FQNEAQ (reference sequence). This CDR3 contains 14 residues. This CDR3 is CASSPPGQVYGYTF. CDR3 DNA sequence: TGTGCCAGCAGCCCACCGGGACAGGTCTATGGCTACACCTTC.

CDR3 bases: TGCGCCAGCAGTGAGTTGACTAGCGGGAGTCTGAGCGAGCAGTACTTC. Translation: CASSELTSGSLSEQYF. The chain has TRBV10-2 and TRBJ2-7; 12 positions agree with TRBD2. There are 16 residues in the CDR3. CDR1 and CDR2 from the germline V gene are WSHSY and SAAADI. V lost 1 base to trimming and J lost 6 bases; unmatched junction nucleotides: 7.

This clonotype counts as large. V is TRBV28 and J is TRBJ2-7; D is unresolved. The ends were cut back, 6 bases at V and 0 bases at J, with 6 bases in the middle. The germline V gene has CDR1 MDHEN and CDR2 SYDVKM. CDR3 length equals 12 residues. For the CDR3, the DNA is TGTGCCAGCAGCCTAAGCTCCTACGAGCAGTACTTC. Its translation is CASSLSSYEQYF.